The clone carrying this T cell receptor (beta chain) was found many times. Its target is not known. The CDR3 has 14 amino acids. V lost 5 bases, J lost 2 bases, and 4 bases stayed unmatched. The sample originates from a study of CD8 T cells in ankylosing spondylitis. Study-level points and caveats: Significant enrichment of disease-linked clones was reported in matched ankylosing spondylitis synovial fluid. Seemingly characteristic of ankylosing spondylitis blood was a TCR beta motif consisting of about 8 highly homologous variants.

In making TCR beta libraries, quantitative 5'-RACE with molecular barcodes was used. TCRdb passed the 5' RACE reads through MiXCR, listing each CDR3 protein once. The data show some 200,000 distinct CDR3 sequences, roughly 6.6% seen once. The chain carries TRBV12-3 or TRBV12-4 and TRBJ2-3, with 7 bases lining up with TRBD2. The receptor comes from a male donor with ankylosing spondylitis. What was sequenced was blood, either unsorted or a sorted T cell fraction (not recorded which). CDR3 sequence: CASSHGTTTDTQYF. The CDR3 DNA reads TGTGCCAGCAGTCACGGGACTACCACAGATACGCAGTATTTT.